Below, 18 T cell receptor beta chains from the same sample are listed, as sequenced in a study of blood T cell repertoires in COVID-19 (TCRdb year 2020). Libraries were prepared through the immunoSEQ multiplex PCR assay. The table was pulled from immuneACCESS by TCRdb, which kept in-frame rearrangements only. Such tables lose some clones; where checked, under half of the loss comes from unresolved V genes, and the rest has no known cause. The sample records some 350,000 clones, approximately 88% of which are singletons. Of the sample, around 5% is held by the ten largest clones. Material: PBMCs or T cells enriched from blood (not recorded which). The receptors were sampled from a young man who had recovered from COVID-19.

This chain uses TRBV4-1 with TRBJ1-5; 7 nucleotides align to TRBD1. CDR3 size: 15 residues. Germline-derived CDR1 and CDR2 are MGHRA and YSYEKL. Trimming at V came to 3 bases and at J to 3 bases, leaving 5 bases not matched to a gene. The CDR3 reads CASSHPDRDNQPQHF. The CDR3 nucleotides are TGCGCCAGCAGCCACCCCGACAGGGACAATCAGCCCCAGCATTTT.

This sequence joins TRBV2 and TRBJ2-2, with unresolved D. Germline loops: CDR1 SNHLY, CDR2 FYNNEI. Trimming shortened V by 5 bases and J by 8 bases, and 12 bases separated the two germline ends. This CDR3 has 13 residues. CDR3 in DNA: TGTGCCAGCAGTCGGCAGGTTCCGGGGGAGCTGTTTTTT. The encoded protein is CASSRQVPGELFF.

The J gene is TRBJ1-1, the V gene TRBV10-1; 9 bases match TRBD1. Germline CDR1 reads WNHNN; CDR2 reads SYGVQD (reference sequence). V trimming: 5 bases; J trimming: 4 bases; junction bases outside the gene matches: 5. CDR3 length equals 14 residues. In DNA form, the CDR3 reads TGCGCCAGCAGTAGGACAGGGGAAGGCACTGAAGCTTTCTTT. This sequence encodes CASSRTGEGTEAFF.

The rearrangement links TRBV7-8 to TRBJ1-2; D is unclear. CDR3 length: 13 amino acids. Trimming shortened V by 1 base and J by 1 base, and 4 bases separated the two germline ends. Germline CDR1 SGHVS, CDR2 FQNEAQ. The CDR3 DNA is TGTGCCAGCAGCTTAGAATATAACTATGGCTACACCTTC. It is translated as CASSLEYNYGYTF.

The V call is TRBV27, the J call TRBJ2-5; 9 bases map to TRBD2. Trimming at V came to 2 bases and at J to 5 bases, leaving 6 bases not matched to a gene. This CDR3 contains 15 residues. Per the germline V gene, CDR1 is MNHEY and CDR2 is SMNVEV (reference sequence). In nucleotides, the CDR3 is TGTGCCAGCAGTTTAGGCGCGGGGGGGCAGGAGACCCAGTACTTC. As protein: CASSLGAGGQETQYF.

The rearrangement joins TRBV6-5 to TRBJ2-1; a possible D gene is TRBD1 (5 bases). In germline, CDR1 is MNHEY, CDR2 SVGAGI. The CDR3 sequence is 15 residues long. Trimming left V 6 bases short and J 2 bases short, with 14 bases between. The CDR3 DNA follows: TGTGCCAGCAGAAGAAGGGGCGGACCCTACAATGAGCAGTTCTTC. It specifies CASRRRGGPYNEQFF.

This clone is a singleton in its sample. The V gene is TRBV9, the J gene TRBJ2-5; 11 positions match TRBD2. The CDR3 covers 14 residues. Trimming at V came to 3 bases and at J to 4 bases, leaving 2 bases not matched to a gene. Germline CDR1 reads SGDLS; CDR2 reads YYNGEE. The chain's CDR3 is CASSAGLAGETQYF. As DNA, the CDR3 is TGTGCCAGCAGCGCCGGACTAGCGGGAGAGACCCAGTACTTC.

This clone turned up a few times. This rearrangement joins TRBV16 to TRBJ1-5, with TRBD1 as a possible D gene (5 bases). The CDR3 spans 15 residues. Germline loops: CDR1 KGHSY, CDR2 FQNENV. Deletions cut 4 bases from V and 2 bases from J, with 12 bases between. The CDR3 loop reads CASSPTGGGNQPQHF. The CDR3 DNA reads TGTGCCAGCAGCCCGACTGGGGGGGGCAATCAGCCCCAGCATTTT.

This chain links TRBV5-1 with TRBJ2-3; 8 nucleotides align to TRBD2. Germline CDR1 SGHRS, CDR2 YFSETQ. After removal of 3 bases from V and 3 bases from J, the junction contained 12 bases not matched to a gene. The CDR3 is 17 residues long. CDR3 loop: CASSWLRGGPPTDTQYF. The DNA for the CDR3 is TGCGCCAGCAGCTGGCTCCGCGGGGGGCCTCCTACAGATACGCAGTATTTT.

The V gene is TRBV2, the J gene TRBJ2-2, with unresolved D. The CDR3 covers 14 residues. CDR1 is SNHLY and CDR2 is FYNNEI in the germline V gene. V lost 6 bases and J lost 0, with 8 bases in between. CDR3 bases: TGTGCCAGCAGGGCTCTCGCGAACACCGGGGAGCTGTTTTTT. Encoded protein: CASRALANTGELFF.

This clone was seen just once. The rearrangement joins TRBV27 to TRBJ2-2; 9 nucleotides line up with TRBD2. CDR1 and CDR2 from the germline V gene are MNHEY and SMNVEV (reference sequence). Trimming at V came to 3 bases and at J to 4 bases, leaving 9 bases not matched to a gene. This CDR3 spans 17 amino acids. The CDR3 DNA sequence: TGTGCCAGCAGTTTGGGCTCTGGCGGGGGGGCCACCGGGGAGCTGTTTTTT. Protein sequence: CASSLGSGGGATGELFF.

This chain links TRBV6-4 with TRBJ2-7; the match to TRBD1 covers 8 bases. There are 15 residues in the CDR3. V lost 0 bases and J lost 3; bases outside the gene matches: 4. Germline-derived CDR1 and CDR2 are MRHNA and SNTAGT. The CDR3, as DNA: TGTGCCAGCAGTGACTCCAGACAGGGGCGCTACGAGCAGTACTTC. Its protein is CASSDSRQGRYEQYF.

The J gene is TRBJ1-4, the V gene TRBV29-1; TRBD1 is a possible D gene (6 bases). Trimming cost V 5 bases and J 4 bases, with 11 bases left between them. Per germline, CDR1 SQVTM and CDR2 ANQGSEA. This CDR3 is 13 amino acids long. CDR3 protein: CSVLQGDNEKLFF. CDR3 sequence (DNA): TGCAGCGTTCTACAGGGAGATAATGAAAAACTGTTTTTT.

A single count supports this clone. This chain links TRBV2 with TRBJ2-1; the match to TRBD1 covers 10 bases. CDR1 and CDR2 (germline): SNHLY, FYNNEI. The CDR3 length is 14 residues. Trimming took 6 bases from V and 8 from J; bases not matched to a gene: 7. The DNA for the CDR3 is TGTGCCAGCAGGGCCGGGACAGGGGAGGATGAGCAGTTCTTC. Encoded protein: CASRAGTGEDEQFF.

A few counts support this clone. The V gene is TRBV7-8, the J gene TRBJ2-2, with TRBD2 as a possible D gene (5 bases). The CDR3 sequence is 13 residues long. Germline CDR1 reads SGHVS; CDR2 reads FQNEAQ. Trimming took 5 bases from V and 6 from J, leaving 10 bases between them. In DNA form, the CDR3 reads TGTGCCAGCAGCAGGGAGCACCCCGGGGAGCTGTTTTTT. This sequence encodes CASSREHPGELFF.

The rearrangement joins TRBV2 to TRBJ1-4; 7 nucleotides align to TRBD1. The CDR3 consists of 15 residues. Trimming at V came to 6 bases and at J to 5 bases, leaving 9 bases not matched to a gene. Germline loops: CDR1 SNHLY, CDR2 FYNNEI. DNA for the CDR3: TGTGCCAGCAGAGCGGACAGGCCCGCGAATGAAAAACTGTTTTTT. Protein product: CASRADRPANEKLFF.

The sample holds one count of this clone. CDR3 coding DNA: TGTGCCAGCGGTACCCTAGCGCAGCCCCAGCATTTT. This gives the protein CASGTLAQPQHF. V gene TRBV6-5 combines with J gene TRBJ1-5; no clear D. V was cut by 8 bases and J by 7 bases, with 12 bases left in between. The CDR3 has 12 amino acids. CDR1 is MNHEY and CDR2 is SVGAGI in the germline V gene.

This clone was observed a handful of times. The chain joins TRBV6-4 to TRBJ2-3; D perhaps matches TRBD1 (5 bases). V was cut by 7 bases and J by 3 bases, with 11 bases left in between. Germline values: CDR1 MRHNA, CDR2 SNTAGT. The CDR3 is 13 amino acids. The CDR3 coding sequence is TGTGCCAGCAATGATGGGGCAACAGATACGCAGTATTTT. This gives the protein CASNDGATDTQYF.